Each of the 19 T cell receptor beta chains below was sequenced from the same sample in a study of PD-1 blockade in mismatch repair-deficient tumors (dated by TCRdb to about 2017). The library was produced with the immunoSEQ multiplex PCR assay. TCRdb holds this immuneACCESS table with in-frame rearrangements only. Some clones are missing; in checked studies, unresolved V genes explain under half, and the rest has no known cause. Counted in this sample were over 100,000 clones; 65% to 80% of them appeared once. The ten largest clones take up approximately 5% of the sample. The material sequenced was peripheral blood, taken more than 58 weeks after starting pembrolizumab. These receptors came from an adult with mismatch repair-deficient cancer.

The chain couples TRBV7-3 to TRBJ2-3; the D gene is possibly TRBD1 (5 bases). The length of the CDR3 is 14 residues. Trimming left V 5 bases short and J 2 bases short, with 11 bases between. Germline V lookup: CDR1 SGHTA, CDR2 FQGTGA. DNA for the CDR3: TGTGCCAGCAGCCTTGGGGCGCACACAGATACGCAGTATTTT. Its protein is CASSLGAHTDTQYF.

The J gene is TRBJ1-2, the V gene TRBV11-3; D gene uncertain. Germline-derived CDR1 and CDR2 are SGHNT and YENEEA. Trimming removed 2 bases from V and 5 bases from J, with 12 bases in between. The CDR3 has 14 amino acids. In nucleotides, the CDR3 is TGTGCCAGCAGCTTATACAGTTTAGGTTATGGCTACACCTTC. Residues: CASSLYSLGYGYTF.

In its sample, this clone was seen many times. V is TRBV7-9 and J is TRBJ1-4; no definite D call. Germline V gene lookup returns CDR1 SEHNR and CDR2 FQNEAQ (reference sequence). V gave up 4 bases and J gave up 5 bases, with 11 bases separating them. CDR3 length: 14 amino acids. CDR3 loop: CASSSGRENEKLFF. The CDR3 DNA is TGTGCCAGCAGCTCCGGCCGCGAGAATGAAAAACTGTTTTTT.

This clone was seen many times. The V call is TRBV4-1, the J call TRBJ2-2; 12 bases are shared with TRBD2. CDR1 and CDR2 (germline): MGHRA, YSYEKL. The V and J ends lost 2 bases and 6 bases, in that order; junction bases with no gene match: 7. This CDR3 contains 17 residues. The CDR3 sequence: CASSQPGLAGRSGELFF. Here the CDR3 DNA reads TGCGCCAGCAGCCAACCAGGACTAGCGGGACGGTCCGGGGAGCTGTTTTTT.

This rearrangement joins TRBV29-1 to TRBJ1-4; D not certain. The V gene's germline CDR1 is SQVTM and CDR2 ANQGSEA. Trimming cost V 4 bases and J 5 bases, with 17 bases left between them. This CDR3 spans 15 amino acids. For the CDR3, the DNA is TGCAGCGTTGTACAGCCCCCTCCCGAAAATGAAAAACTGTTTTTT. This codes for CSVVQPPPENEKLFF.

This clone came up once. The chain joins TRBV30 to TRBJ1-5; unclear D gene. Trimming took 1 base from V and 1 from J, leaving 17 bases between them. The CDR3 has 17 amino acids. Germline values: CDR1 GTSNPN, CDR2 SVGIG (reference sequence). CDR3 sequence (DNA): TGTGCCTGGAGTGGCTCCAGGACTATCCTCAGCAATCAGCCCCAGCATTTT. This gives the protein CAWSGSRTILSNQPQHF.

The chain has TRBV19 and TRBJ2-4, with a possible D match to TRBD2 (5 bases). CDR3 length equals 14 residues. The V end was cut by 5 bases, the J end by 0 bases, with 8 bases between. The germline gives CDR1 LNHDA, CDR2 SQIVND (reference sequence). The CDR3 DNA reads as TGTGCCAGTAGTGAGGGATTAGCCAAAAACATTCAGTACTTC. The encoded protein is CASSEGLAKNIQYF.

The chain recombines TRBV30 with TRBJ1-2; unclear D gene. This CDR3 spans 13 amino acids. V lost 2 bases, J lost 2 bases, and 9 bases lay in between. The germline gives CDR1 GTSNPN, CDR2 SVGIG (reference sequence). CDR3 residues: CAWSQDVNYGYTF. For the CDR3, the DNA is TGTGCCTGGAGTCAAGACGTAAACTATGGCTACACCTTC.

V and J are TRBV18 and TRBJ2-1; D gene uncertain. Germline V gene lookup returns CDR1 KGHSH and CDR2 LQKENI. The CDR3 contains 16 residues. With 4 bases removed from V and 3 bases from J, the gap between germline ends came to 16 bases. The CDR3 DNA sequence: TGTGCCAGCTCACAGGGAATGGGGTTGGTCTACAATGAGCAGTTCTTC. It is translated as CASSQGMGLVYNEQFF.

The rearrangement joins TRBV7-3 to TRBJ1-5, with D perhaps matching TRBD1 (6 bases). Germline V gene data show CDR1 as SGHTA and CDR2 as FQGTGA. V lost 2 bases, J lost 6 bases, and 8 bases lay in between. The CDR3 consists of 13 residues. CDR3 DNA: TGTGCCAGCAGCTTAGCACAGGGTCAGCCCCAGCATTTT. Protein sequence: CASSLAQGQPQHF.

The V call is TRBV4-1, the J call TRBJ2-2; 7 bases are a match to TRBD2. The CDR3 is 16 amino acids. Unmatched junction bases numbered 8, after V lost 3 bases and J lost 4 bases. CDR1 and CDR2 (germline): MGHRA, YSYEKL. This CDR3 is CASSHVGLGRTGELFF. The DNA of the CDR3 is TGCGCCAGCAGCCACGTTGGACTAGGCCGCACCGGGGAGCTGTTTTTT.

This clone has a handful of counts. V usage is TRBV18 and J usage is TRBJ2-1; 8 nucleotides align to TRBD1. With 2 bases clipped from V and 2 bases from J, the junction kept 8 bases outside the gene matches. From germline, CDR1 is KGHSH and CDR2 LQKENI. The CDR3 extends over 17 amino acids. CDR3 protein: CASSPKTGTGPYNEQFF. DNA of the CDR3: TGTGCCAGCTCACCAAAAACCGGGACAGGACCCTACAATGAGCAGTTCTTC.

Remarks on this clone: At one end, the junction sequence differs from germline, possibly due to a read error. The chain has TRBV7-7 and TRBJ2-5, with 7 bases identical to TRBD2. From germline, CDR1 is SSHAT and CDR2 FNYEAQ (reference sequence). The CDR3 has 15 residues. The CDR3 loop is CASSRASGVGETQYF. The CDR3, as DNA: TGTGCTAGCAGCAGAGCTAGCGGTGTTGGAGAGACCCAGTACTTC.

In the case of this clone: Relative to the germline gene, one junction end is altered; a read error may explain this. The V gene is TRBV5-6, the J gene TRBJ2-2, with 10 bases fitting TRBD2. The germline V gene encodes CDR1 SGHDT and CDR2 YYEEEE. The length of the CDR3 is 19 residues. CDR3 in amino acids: CASSLGWPLAGDPTGELFF. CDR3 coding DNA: TGTGCCAGCAGTTTGGGATGGCCTCTAGCGGGAGACCCCACCGGGGAGCTGTTTTTT.

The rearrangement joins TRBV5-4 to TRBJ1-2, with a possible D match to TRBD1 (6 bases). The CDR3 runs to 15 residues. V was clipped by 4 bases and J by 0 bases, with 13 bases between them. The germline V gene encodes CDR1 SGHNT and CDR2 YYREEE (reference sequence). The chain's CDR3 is CASSPGQNSNYGYTF. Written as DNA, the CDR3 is TGTGCCAGCAGCCCAGGACAGAACTCTAACTATGGCTACACCTTC.

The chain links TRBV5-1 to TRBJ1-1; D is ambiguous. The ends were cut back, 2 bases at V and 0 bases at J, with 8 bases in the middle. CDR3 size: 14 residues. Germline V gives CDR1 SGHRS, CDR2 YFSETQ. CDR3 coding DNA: TGCGCCAGCAGCTTAAACAAAATGAACACTGAAGCTTTCTTT. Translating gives CASSLNKMNTEAFF.

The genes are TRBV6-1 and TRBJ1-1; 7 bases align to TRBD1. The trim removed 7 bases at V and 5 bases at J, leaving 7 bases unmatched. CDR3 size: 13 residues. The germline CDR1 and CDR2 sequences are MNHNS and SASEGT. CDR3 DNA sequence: TGTGCCAGCATCACGACAGGGTGGACTGAAGCTTTCTTT. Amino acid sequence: CASITTGWTEAFF.

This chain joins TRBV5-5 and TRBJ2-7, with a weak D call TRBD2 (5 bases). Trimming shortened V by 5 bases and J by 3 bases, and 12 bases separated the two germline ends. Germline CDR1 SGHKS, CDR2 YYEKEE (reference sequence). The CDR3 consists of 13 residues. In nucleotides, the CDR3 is TGTGCCAGCAGATCTGAGGGAGTCTACGAGCAGTACTTC. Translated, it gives CASRSEGVYEQYF. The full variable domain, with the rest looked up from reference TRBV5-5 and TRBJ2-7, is DAGVTQSPTHLIKTRGQQVTLRCSPISGHKSVSWYQQVLGQGPQFIFQYYEKEERGRGNFPDRFSARQFPNYSSELNVNALLLGDSALYLCASRSEGVYEQYFGPGTRLTVT.

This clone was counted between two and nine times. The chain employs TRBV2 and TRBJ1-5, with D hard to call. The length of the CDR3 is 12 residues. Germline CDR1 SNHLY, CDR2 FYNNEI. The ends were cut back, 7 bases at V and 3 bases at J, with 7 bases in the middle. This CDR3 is CASMGYNQPQHF. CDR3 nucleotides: TGTGCCAGCATGGGATACAATCAGCCCCAGCATTTT.